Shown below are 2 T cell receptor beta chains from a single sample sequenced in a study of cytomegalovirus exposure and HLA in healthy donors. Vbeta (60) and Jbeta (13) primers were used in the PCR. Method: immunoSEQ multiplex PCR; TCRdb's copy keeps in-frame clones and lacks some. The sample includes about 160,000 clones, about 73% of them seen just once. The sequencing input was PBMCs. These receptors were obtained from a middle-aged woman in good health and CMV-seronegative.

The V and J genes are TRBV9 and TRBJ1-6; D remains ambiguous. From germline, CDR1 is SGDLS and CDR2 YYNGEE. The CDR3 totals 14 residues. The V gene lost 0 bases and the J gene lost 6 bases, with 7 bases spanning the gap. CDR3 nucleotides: TGTGCCAGCAGCGTAGGTGGGAGTAATTCACCCCTCCACTTT. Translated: CASSVGGSNSPLHF.

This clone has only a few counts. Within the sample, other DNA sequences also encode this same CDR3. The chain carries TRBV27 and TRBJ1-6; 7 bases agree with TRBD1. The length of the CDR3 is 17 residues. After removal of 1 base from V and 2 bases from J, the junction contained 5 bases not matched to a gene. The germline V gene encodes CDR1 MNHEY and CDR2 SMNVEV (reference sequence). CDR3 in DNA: TGTGCCAGCAGTTTATTGAGACAGGGCACCTATAATTCACCCCTCCACTTT. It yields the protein CASSLLRQGTYNSPLHF.